This entry lists 31 T cell receptor beta chains sequenced from one sample in a study of blood T cells in healthy people across ages. With a J-beta primer mix and a sample-barcoded 5' primer, a second PCR ran about 6 to 11 cycles. MiXCR, applied by TCRdb to the 5' RACE reads, yields one record per CDR3 protein. The sample consists of 1.5 million to 1.9 million distinct CDR3 sequences, roughly 43% of them appearing once. Sequenced material: blood. The source is a woman aged 18-29 years in good health.

This clonotype was observed at least ten times. The chain joins TRBV7-2 to TRBJ2-5; D unclear. Trimming removed 1 base from V and 4 bases from J, with 4 bases in between. CDR1 and CDR2 from the germline V gene are SGHTA and FQGNSA. The CDR3 has 12 amino acids. CDR3 nucleotide sequence: TGTGCCAGCAGCTTAGTAGCAGAGACCCAGTACTTC. It encodes CASSLVAETQYF.

This chain joins TRBV9 and TRBJ2-1; 15 nucleotides match TRBD2. This CDR3 spans 20 amino acids. V was pared by 0 bases and J by 6 bases, with 13 bases of the junction left unmatched. Looked up from germline, CDR1 is SGDLS and CDR2 is YYNGEE. The CDR3 is CASSVGRGLAGGGATNEQFF. The CDR3 DNA reads as TGTGCCAGCAGCGTAGGACGGGGACTAGCGGGAGGAGGAGCTACCAATGAGCAGTTCTTC.

The chain couples TRBV6-5 to TRBJ1-1; D remains unclear. Germline CDR1 reads MNHEY; CDR2 reads SVGAGI. The length of the CDR3 is 14 residues. V gave up 6 bases and J gave up 5 bases, with 16 bases separating them. DNA for the CDR3: TGTGCCAGCAGCCCAGGCAGGTTAATAACTGAAGCTTTCTTT. Translated: CASSPGRLITEAFF.

This chain joins TRBV30 and TRBJ2-3; 8 bases align to TRBD2. This CDR3 has 14 amino acids. After removal of 3 bases from V and 4 bases from J, the junction contained 6 bases not matched to a gene. From germline, CDR1 is GTSNPN and CDR2 SVGIG (reference sequence). CDR3 sequence: CAWSGSGSADTQYF. The CDR3 coding sequence is TGTGCCTGGAGCGGGAGCGGGAGCGCAGATACGCAGTATTTT.

V gene TRBV6-5 combines with J gene TRBJ1-1, with D uncertain. This CDR3 is 16 amino acids long. Germline loops: CDR1 MNHEY, CDR2 SVGAGI. Trimming pared 5 bases from V and 8 bases from J, leaving 24 bases between. The CDR3 loop is CASSTGYGGPVGEAFF. In DNA, the CDR3 is TGTGCCAGCAGTACGGGGTACGGAGGACCCGTTGGGGAAGCTTTCTTT.

A single count supports this clonotype. The CDR3 region is CASSPRAGANTGELFF. The CDR3 nucleotides are TGTGCCAGCAGCCCAAGAGCGGGAGCGAACACCGGGGAGCTGTTTTTT. The chain couples TRBV7-8 to TRBJ2-2; 8 bases fit TRBD2. The CDR3 totals 16 residues. Germline V gives CDR1 SGHVS, CDR2 FQNEAQ. The ends lost 5 bases at V and 0 bases at J; junction bases unmatched: 5.

The V and J genes are TRBV3-1 and TRBJ1-2; D ambiguous. Trimming took off 5 bases at V and 4 bases at J, with 11 bases between the two ends. This CDR3 region has 13 residues. Germline CDR1 is LGHDT and CDR2 is YNNKEL (reference sequence). The CDR3 DNA follows: TGTGCCAGCAGCAAACCGGGATTCTATGGCTACACCTTC. Its translation is CASSKPGFYGYTF.

CDR3 protein: CSVGGGTGNGKNIQYF. The CDR3 nucleotides are TGCAGCGTCGGGGGGGGGACAGGGAACGGCAAAAACATTCAGTACTTC. This sequence joins TRBV29-1 and TRBJ2-4; maybe TRBD1 (9 bases). Germline lookup yields CDR1 SQVTM and CDR2 ANQGSEA. The CDR3 extends over 16 amino acids. V was trimmed by 6 bases and J by 3 bases, leaving 21 bases between them. The variable domain in full, completed from reference TRBV29-1 and TRBJ2-4, reads SAVISQKPSRDICQRGTSLTIQCQVDSQVTMMFWYRQQPGQSLTLIATANQGSEATYESGFVIDKFPISRPNLTFSTLTVSNMSPEDSSIYLCSVGGGTGNGKNIQYFGAGTRLSVL.

The chain's CDR3 is CASSQPTSGAYNEQFF. The CDR3 DNA reads as TGTGCCAGCAGTCAACCCACTAGCGGAGCCTACAATGAGCAGTTCTTC. V gene TRBV28 combines with J gene TRBJ2-1, with TRBD2 matching over 8 bases. The ends lost 5 bases at V and 2 bases at J; junction bases unmatched: 8. The CDR3 totals 16 residues. Per germline, CDR1 MDHEN and CDR2 SYDVKM.

On this clonotype itself: At one end, the junction sequence differs from germline, possibly due to a read error. This chain joins TRBV15 and TRBJ1-1; no definite D call. CDR3 length: 14 amino acids. Germline V gives CDR1 LNHNV, CDR2 YYDKDF (reference sequence). The DNA of the CDR3 is TGTGCCACCAGCAGAGATCCAGTGACCACTGGAGCTTTCTTT. This codes for CATSRDPVTTGAFF.

This clonotype was counted many times. This chain links TRBV12-3 or TRBV12-4 with TRBJ2-1, with a tentative D call TRBD2 (6 bases). The CDR3 consists of 14 residues. Trimming took 3 bases from V and 2 from J, leaving 8 bases between them. CDR3 residues: CASSLASAYNEQFF. DNA of the CDR3: TGTGCCAGCAGTTTGGCTAGCGCCTACAATGAGCAGTTCTTC.

V is TRBV18 and J is TRBJ2-7; the D gene is possibly TRBD2 (6 bases). From germline, CDR1 is KGHSH and CDR2 LQKENI. Deletions cut 3 bases from V and 3 bases from J, with 9 bases between. This CDR3 has 13 amino acids. The CDR3 region has the DNA TGTGCCAGCTCACCGATGGAGGGCTACGAGCAGTACTTC. It yields the protein CASSPMEGYEQYF. The full variable domain, in which reference TRBV18 and TRBJ2-7 provide the parts outside the CDR3, is NAGVMQNPRHLVRRRGQEARLRCSPMKGHSHVYWYRQLPEEGLKFMVYLQKENIIDESGMPKERFSAEFPKEGPSILRIQQVVRGDSAAYFCASSPMEGYEQYFGPGTRLTVT.

This clonotype occurred a few times. V usage is TRBV6-5 and J usage is TRBJ2-3, with 11 bases matching TRBD1. CDR1 and CDR2 (germline): MNHEY, SVGAGI. The CDR3 runs 15 residues. DNA for the CDR3: TGTGAGGTGGACCCGGACAGGGGGCAGGTAGATACGCAGTATTTT. Residues: CEVDPDRGQVDTQYF.

The CDR3 region is CASSPDSLGNQPQHF. CDR3 coding DNA: TGTGCCAGCAGTCCGGACAGCTTAGGCAATCAGCCCCAGCATTTT. The V gene is TRBV12-3 or TRBV12-4, the J gene TRBJ1-5; the D gene is possibly TRBD1 (6 bases). The CDR3 has 15 residues. Trimming cost V 5 bases and J 2 bases, with 13 bases left between them.

This clonotype was counted a few times. Here the CDR3 DNA reads TGCAGTGCTCCGGACGGGAACACCGGGGAGCTGTTTTTT. This sequence encodes CSAPDGNTGELFF. The V gene is TRBV20-1, the J gene TRBJ2-2; D unresolved. The CDR3 has 13 amino acids. V was trimmed by 5 bases and J by 1 base, leaving 8 bases between them. Per the germline V gene, CDR1 is DFQATT and CDR2 is SNEGSKA (reference sequence).

This sequence joins TRBV18 and TRBJ2-5, with D possibly being TRBD1 (6 bases). CDR1 and CDR2 (germline): KGHSH, LQKENI. Trimming pared 1 base from V and 11 bases from J, leaving 17 bases between. The CDR3 covers 14 residues. The DNA for the CDR3 is TGTGCCAGCTCACCACAGAAGGGGGTCAATGAGCAGTACTTC. Amino acids: CASSPQKGVNEQYF.

This clonotype has at least ten counts. The V gene is TRBV9, the J gene TRBJ1-2; D is unresolved. The CDR3 length is 14 residues. CDR1 and CDR2 from the germline V gene are SGDLS and YYNGEE. V was pared by 2 bases and J by 0 bases, with 8 bases between. Here the CDR3 reads CASSVTGSNYGYTF. The CDR3, as DNA: TGTGCCAGCAGCGTGACGGGGTCTAACTATGGCTACACCTTC. The full variable domain, its missing parts supplied by reference TRBV9 and TRBJ1-2, is DSGVTQTPKHLITATGQRVTLRCSPRSGDLSVYWYQQSLDQGLQFLIQYYNGEERAKGNILERFSAQQFPDLHSELNLSSLELGDSALYFCASSVTGSNYGYTFGSGTRLTVV.

This clonotype turned up a few times. The chain carries TRBV6-1 and TRBJ2-5; TRBD2 matches at 7 bases. The J call may be in error: the DNA end matches TRBJ2-7 better. CDR1 is MNHNS, CDR2 SASEGT, per germline. This CDR3 region has 13 residues. The CDR3 sequence is CATRTSATYEQYF. The CDR3, as DNA: TGTGCCACCAGAACTAGCGCTACGTACGAGCAGTACTTC.

This clonotype was detected a few times. The V gene is TRBV7-2, the J gene TRBJ1-6, with 7 nucleotides matching TRBD1. The CDR3 totals 14 residues. The germline V gene encodes CDR1 SGHTA and CDR2 FQGNSA. Trimming removed 5 bases from V and 14 bases from J; junction bases left unmatched: 12. The CDR3 loop is CASSIPTGNSALHF. CDR3 nucleotide sequence: TGTGCCAGCAGCATTCCGACAGGGAATTCGGCCCTCCACTTT.

This clonotype appeared a few times. The rearrangement links TRBV21-1 to TRBJ1-3; the table's D call TRBD1 went unverified against the DNA. TRBV21-1 is termed a pseudogene. This CDR3 region has 15 residues. The CDR3 reads CASSNRDNSGNTIYF. The CDR3 bases are TGTGCCAGCAGCAATAGGGACAACTCTGGAAACACCATATATTTT.

This clonotype was found a few times. The V gene is TRBV20-1, the J gene TRBJ1-2; D is uncertain. With 6 bases removed from V and 9 bases from J, the gap between germline ends came to 14 bases. CDR3 size: 11 residues. Germline lookup yields CDR1 DFQATT and CDR2 SNEGSKA (reference sequence). CDR3 sequence: CSAPGRKSYTF. The CDR3 DNA sequence: TGCAGTGCCCCAGGCCGTAAGAGCTACACCTTC.

This chain joins TRBV12-3 or TRBV12-4 and TRBJ2-1, with 14 bases that match TRBD2. With 5 bases clipped from V and 8 bases from J, the junction kept 2 bases outside the gene matches. The CDR3 is 14 residues long. CDR3 in DNA: TGTGCCAGCAGTCCGGGACTAGCGGGGGATGAGCAGTTCTTC. This gives the protein CASSPGLAGDEQFF.

This clonotype was picked up a small number of times. This sequence joins TRBV5-1 and TRBJ2-1, with TRBD2 identical over 9 bases. CDR1 and CDR2 (germline): SGHRS, YFSETQ. This CDR3 region has 16 residues. J lost 6 bases, V lost 5 bases, and 12 bases had no gene match. CDR3 DNA sequence: TGCGCCAGCAGATTAGCGGGGGCCTACTTATCCAATGAGCAGTTCTTC. Translated, it gives CASRLAGAYLSNEQFF.

The V gene is TRBV20-1, the J gene TRBJ2-7; 7 bases are shared with TRBD2. Looked up from germline, CDR1 is DFQATT and CDR2 is SNEGSKA (reference sequence). The trim removed 7 bases at V and 7 bases at J, leaving 16 bases unmatched. The CDR3 has 14 residues. The CDR3 nucleotides read TGCAGTGGACTGGAGGGAGGGCCGGGGAATGAGCAGTACTTC. Translating gives CSGLEGGPGNEQYF.

Note on this clonotype: A much larger clone is a single base away; this may be a read error. The chain carries TRBV3-1 and TRBJ1-6; D gene unclear. Germline lookup yields CDR1 LGHDT and CDR2 YNNKEL (reference sequence). This CDR3 is built from 13 residues. The CDR3 nucleotides are TGTGCCAGCAGCCAAGTGTTTGATTCACCCCCCCACTTT. Residues: CASSQVFDSPPHF.

This clonotype was counted once. The chain combines TRBV5-8 with TRBJ1-5, with unresolved D. V was cut by 4 bases and J by 2 bases, with 13 bases left in between. The germline CDR1 and CDR2 sequences are SGHTS and YDEGEE. The CDR3 contains 15 residues. CDR3 bases: TGTGCCAGCAGCCTCCGTGAGGGTGGCAATCAGCCCCAGCATTTT. Translated: CASSLREGGNQPQHF.

This clonotype was recorded a few times. The genes are TRBV11-2 and TRBJ2-1; no firm D call. The CDR3 length is 11 residues. Trimming stripped 1 base from V and 12 bases from J, with 7 bases between. The germline gives CDR1 SGHAT, CDR2 FQNNGV. CDR3 loop: CASSLVRLQFF. The CDR3 DNA sequence: TGTGCCAGCAGCTTAGTCCGGCTGCAGTTCTTC.

The V gene is TRBV15, the J gene TRBJ1-5, with D unclear. Germline CDR1 is LNHNV and CDR2 is YYDKDF (reference sequence). The CDR3 spans 15 residues. The V and J ends lost 0 bases and 1 base respectively, with 7 bases between them. DNA for the CDR3: TGTGCCACCAGCAGAGAAAGGGAGAGCAATCAGCCCCAGCATTTT. Translation gives CATSRERESNQPQHF.

Only a few counts were recorded for this clonotype. V usage is TRBV7-2 and J usage is TRBJ2-2; D gene unclear. The ends were cut back, 3 bases at V and 5 bases at J, with 7 bases in the middle. This CDR3 has 13 residues. The germline V gene encodes CDR1 SGHTA and CDR2 FQGNSA. CDR3 bases: TGTGCCAGCAGCTTCGACCAGACCGGGGAGCTGTTTTTT. This codes for CASSFDQTGELFF.

In its sample, this clonotype was seen a few times. The chain is built from TRBV30 and TRBJ2-1; D not certain. The germline gives CDR1 GTSNPN, CDR2 SVGIG (reference sequence). This CDR3 contains 15 residues. Trimming took 4 bases from V and 0 from J, leaving 13 bases between them. The CDR3 is CAWIEIPSSYNEQFF. The CDR3 DNA follows: TGTGCCTGGATCGAAATCCCAAGCTCCTACAATGAGCAGTTCTTC.

The V and J genes are TRBV9 and TRBJ1-4; TRBD1 agrees at 8 bases. The trim removed 0 bases at V and 6 bases at J, leaving 4 bases unmatched. Looked up from germline, CDR1 is SGDLS and CDR2 is YYNGEE. This CDR3 is built from 15 residues. Here the CDR3 reads CASSVGAGGYEKLFF. The CDR3 nucleotides read TGTGCCAGCAGCGTAGGGGCAGGGGGCTATGAAAAACTGTTTTTT.